The text below deals with one TCR beta chain. Its antigen specificity is not known. No base qualities exist here, and no much larger clone lies one base off it. To prepare the library, the immunoSEQ multiplex PCR assay was applied. For the multiplex PCR, a mixture combining 60 forward primers for TCR Vbeta segments and 13 reverse primers for TCR Jbeta segments was used. The CDR3 region of rearranged TCR beta genes was amplified from genomic DNA with a multiplex PCR assay. Amplified TCR beta libraries were sequenced as 87-base-pair reads on the Illumina HiSeq System. Per the source publication's procedure: A later analysis tallied roughly 80 million unique TCR beta chains across the 700 or so repertoires, and about 10 million of those chains were shared by two or more donors. A nearest-neighbor algorithm error-corrected the raw reads and collapsed the reads into unique sequences, merging closely related sequences to remove PCR and sequencing errors. Alignment of CDR3 sequences to IMGT reference sequences was used to assign V, D and J gene segments. For a sequence to be retained, at least a six-nucleotide match to both a V gene segment and a J gene segment was required. A rearrangement was called productive if the CDR3 had no stop codons and remained in frame with V and J, and every other rearrangement was called non-productive. CDR3 was defined by IMGT convention, running from the second conserved V-encoded cysteine to the conserved J-encoded phenylalanine. The earlier analysis of some 540 of the donors excluded any sequence lacking an unambiguous match to a single V gene segment. An earlier analysis of 550 to 650 of the donors classified V segments as functional when productive rearrangements were above 56.7% and as segregating when the standard deviation between donors was above 5%. A statistical classification framework was built to diagnose cytomegalovirus status from the catalog of TCR beta chain sequences. A later analysis assigned V and J genes by comparing TCR nucleotide sequences with IMGT/GENE-DB human TR gene sequences. Using the TCRdist pipeline, a later analysis assigned CDR3 sequences along with most-parsimonious VDJ recombination scenarios. A later analysis defined each TCR beta chain by its CDR3 amino acid sequence plus V-gene family, and excluded reads lacking a unique V-gene family. In a later analysis, approximately 640 highly shared, low-generation-probability nucleotide sequences were removed to address suspected cross-contamination and a sequencing artifact. For each public chain, a later analysis derived a clonal expansion index from normalized ranks of inferred template counts within each repertoire. Generation probabilities in a later analysis came from a VDJ recombination model fitted to out-of-frame rearrangements, and those results were checked against IGoR. Hypergeometric tests were used in a later analysis to score TCR-TCR, TCR-HLA and TCR-CMV co-occurrence, with a repertoire-size bias correction applied to the TCR pairs. A later analysis estimated false discovery rates by permuting HLA or CMV assignments 20 times. In a later analysis, co-occurring TCRs were grouped using DBSCAN, and TCRdist sequence similarity was added for clustering within HLA-allele-positive subsets. For co-occurrence clustering, repertoires with fewer than 30,000 or more than 120,000 public chains were excluded, along with about five repertoires with anomalous nucleotide sharing. As stored in TCRdb, this immuneACCESS dataset retains in-frame rearrangements with V and J assigned. A fraction of the clones does not appear; measured against another copy, unresolved V genes explain less than half of the discrepancy, and the remainder lacks a known reason. V and J calls and clone size are those listed in that table; D and trimming were worked out from the DNA. In this sample the table shows some 100,000 clones, more than 60% of which occur a single time. Together, the top ten hold 4.5% to 5% of the sample.

This record belongs to a study of cytomegalovirus exposure and HLA in healthy donors (dated by TCRdb to about 2017). For the study in its entirety: An earlier analysis of some 620 of the donors reported 276 Gb of sequence data and 95 million to 120 million unique TCR beta sequences obtained from about 180 million T cells. An early release that covered 500 to 800 HLA-typed donors contained 300 to 350 gigabases of sequencing data and 80 million or so unique TCR sequences. Among the roughly 400 genotyped donors, under 90% belonged to the genetic ancestry cluster associated with self-reported Caucasian donors. The study aimed to test whether cataloging public T cell receptors could reveal signatures of past pathogen exposure. The study used immunosequencing to profile the T cell repertoires of approximately 630 subjects and linked those repertoires to cytomegalovirus serostatus. Besides the first cohort of 666 subjects, a separate validation cohort made up of over 100 different subjects was used. High-throughput TCR immunosequencing, statistical association of individual TCRs with disease status, and machine learning were combined to predict cytomegalovirus infection status. To study patterns of TCR occurrence, a later analysis re-analyzed previously published TCR beta repertoires from 666 donors and added high-resolution HLA genotyping. Rather than drawing on any new phenotypic data, the later analysis identified candidate immune exposures from TCR beta sequences and the way those sequences occurred across donors. An earlier analysis of fewer than 750 of the donors used high-throughput TCR beta sequencing to judge whether each TCR beta V gene segment behaved as functional or pseudogenic. Alongside the repertoire data, information on donor age, sex, ethnicity and CMV serostatus was compiled. Genome-wide SNP genotypes for about 65% of the 666 donors were used in a later genetic analysis, which treated that subset as a discovery cohort. Every repertoire in the discovery cohort had been generated on one and the same sequencing platform. HLA typing included class I and class II loci at four-digit resolution. Typing coverage varied by locus: about 620-640 donors for A, B, C, DRB1 and DQB1; approximately 520 for DQA1; more than 600 for DPA1; more than 450 for DPB1. Roughly 5 DR-DQ haplotypes were handled as single units for association and clustering, since linkage in the cohort was strong. Among about 360 genotyped donors of the cohort, an average of approximately 240,000 unique TCR beta nucleotide sequences were sequenced per donor, around 18% of them non-productive.

The research as a whole found: Linkage disequilibrium might explain the correlated functional status among segregating V segments, but an unknown experimental factor could not be excluded. In a later analysis, the rate of TCR association differed among HLA loci, with DRB1 alleles having the most associated TCRs and HLA-C alleles having the fewest. According to the authors, the approach could potentially be generalized to other disease states and immunological phenotypes. A further reported finding was that TCR beta sequences accurately predicted the HLA-A and HLA-B alleles for most subjects in the first cohort. Broadly in line with IMGT annotations, most TCR beta V segments showed up in productive rearrangements about 87% or about 30% of the time in an earlier analysis of 450 to 600 of the donors. A few of the identified cytomegalovirus-associated TCR beta chains were confirmed in vitro to be specific for cytomegalovirus antigens. The classifier was reported to diagnose cytomegalovirus status with high specificity and sensitivity in both the original and validation cohorts. Across donors, most TCR sequences were observed very rarely, whereas some public TCRs were present in many individuals. The sequencing pipeline was judged likely to have produced a cluster of highly shared sequence variants as a technical artifact. In a later analysis, several top co-occurrence clusters were reported to appear linked to parvovirus B19, influenza, CMV and Epstein-Barr virus. In this cohort, only TCR beta chains were sequenced, and detectable features were limited by the absence of alpha or paired-chain data. Because the 87-base-pair reads could not distinguish some IMGT-functional V segments, including TRBV6-2 and TRBV6-3, those segments were excluded. Compared with equally common non-associated chains, HLA-associated TCR beta chains in a later analysis were more clonally expanded and had lower generation probabilities. CMV serostatus was the only immune exposure information available for the cohort. The study listed 150 to 200 TCR beta chains as associated with cytomegalovirus. In a later analysis, over 15,000 TCR beta sequences were associated with specific HLA alleles at a false discovery rate of 0.05. Assigning TCR associations to individual alleles was difficult when HLA alleles, especially DR and DQ, strongly co-occurred. About 17 rarely observed V segments, including chromosome 9 orphons, were excluded from the earlier analysis of just under 600 of the donors because counts were too low. According to a later analysis, most CMV-associated TCR beta chains appeared to be HLA-restricted, and the HLA associations seemed to be driven largely by CMV exposure. Compared with the approximately 720-donor mean, donors in an Asian-associated ancestry cluster had fewer N-insertions in productive TCRs, according to a later genetic analysis. V-gene and J-gene trimming of TCR beta chains was associated with a missense DCLRE1C variant in a later genetic analysis, and the association was replicated in an independent cohort. Because some donors lacked HLA typing at each locus, the association tests relied only on the typed subset. Presence/absence analyses assumed roughly uniform sequencing depth across donors, an assumption that may not hold.

CDR1 and CDR2, looked up from the germline V gene, are SGHRS and YFSETQ. Relative to germline, V is missing 0 bases and J is missing 7 bases, with 5 bases of the junction outside any gene match. From the cysteine up to the phenylalanine, the CDR3 has a length of 15 residues. Of the read, only the CDR3 DNA is kept; its 45 bases are in frame from base 1. In total, fewer than 750 healthy bone marrow donors made up the cohort. All cohort members were sampled while nominally healthy, although unrecorded immune exposures were likely present. The donor was CMV seropositive and was included in the group of approximately 300 seropositive cohort members. Every donor gave a peripheral blood sample, and the peripheral blood mononuclear cells from that sample were used for TCR beta sequencing. The Qiagen DNeasy Blood Extraction Kit was used to extract genomic DNA from the blood cell samples.

This sequence uses TRBV5-1 and TRBJ2-1, and 9 junction bases match TRBD1. The TCR was taken from a woman under 30 in good health and CMV-seropositive. The sequenced sample consisted of PBMCs. The DNA is TGCGCCAGCAGCTTGGCCGGGGGACAGGGTAATGAGCAGTTCTTC. It is translated as CASSLAGGQGNEQFF. With the rest looked up from the reference TRBV5-1 and TRBJ2-1 genes rather than sequenced, the full variable domain is KAGVTQTPRYLIKTRGQQVTLSCSPISGHRSVSWYQQTPGQGLQFLFEYFSETQRNKGNFPGRFSGRQFSNSRSEMNVSTLELGDSALYLCASSLAGGQGNEQFFGPGTRLTVL.